The 9 T cell receptor beta chains presented below share a single source sample, sequenced in a study of PD-L1 blockade in urothelial cancer. The repertoire was sequenced with immunoSEQ multiplex PCR; TCRdb's copy has only in-frame clones and lacks some. Here the sample spans about 38,000 clones, over 75% being singletons. The sequenced sample was PBMCs, obtained around atezolizumab (anti-PD-L1) treatment. These TCRs come from a man aged 70 or older with urothelial cancer.

Remarks on this clone: One end of the junction varies from germline; a read error may be responsible. The rearrangement uses TRBV28 and TRBJ1-2; D is possibly TRBD1 (5 bases). From germline, CDR1 is MDHEN and CDR2 SYDVKM. The CDR3 totals 15 residues. CDR3 protein: CASSLSDRPNYGYTF. DNA of the CDR3: TGTGCCAGCAGTTTATCCGACAGACCTAATTATGGCTACACCTTC.

The rearrangement links TRBV6-5 to TRBJ2-1, with TRBD1 as a possible D gene (5 bases). V was clipped by 7 bases and J by 9 bases, with 19 bases between them. Germline-derived CDR1 and CDR2 are MNHEY and SVGAGI. There are 14 residues in the CDR3. CDR3 protein: CASTQDGLRGEQFF. CDR3 nucleotides: TGTGCCAGCACCCAGGACGGGTTAAGGGGTGAGCAGTTCTTC.

J is TRBJ2-5 and V is TRBV4-1, with a tentative D call TRBD1 (6 bases). Trimming took 2 bases from V and 3 from J, leaving 10 bases between them. Germline assignment: CDR1 MGHRA and CDR2 YSYEKL. This CDR3 has 14 residues. The CDR3 loop reads CASSQLGAEETQYF. In DNA, the CDR3 is TGCGCCAGCAGCCAACTGGGGGCCGAAGAGACCCAGTACTTC.

The chain links TRBV4-1 to TRBJ2-1, with 15 bases identical to TRBD2. Germline V CDR1 and CDR2: MGHRA, YSYEKL. This CDR3 is 16 amino acids long. V was pared by 1 base and J by 9 bases, with 4 bases of the junction left unmatched. CDR3 bases: TGCGCCAGCAGCCAAGTGGGACTAGCGGGAGGACCTGAGCAGTTCTTC. Translated, it gives CASSQVGLAGGPEQFF.

J is TRBJ1-1 and V is TRBV9, with 7 bases that match TRBD1. CDR3 length: 16 residues. The V segment lost 5 bases and the J segment 2 bases; nucleotides outside the gene matches: 12. Germline loops: CDR1 SGDLS, CDR2 YYNGEE. In DNA form, the CDR3 reads TGTGCCAGCAGTCTAGAGGGGACAGCACTTAACACTGAAGCTTTCTTT. It codes for CASSLEGTALNTEAFF.

This clone was picked up one time. The chain couples TRBV7-9 to TRBJ1-2; 10 nucleotides agree with TRBD1. CDR3 length equals 18 residues. Germline trimming cut 0 bases from V and 3 bases from J; bases unmatched to any gene: 10. The germline CDR1 and CDR2 sequences are SEHNR and FQNEAQ (reference sequence). CDR3: CASSLAAGTGAFDYGYTF. DNA of the CDR3: TGTGCCAGCAGCTTAGCCGCCGGGACAGGGGCTTTTGACTATGGCTACACCTTC.

The chain combines TRBV29-1 with TRBJ2-7, with a weak D call TRBD1 (7 bases). The CDR3 length is 14 residues. CDR1 SQVTM and CDR2 ANQGSEA come from the germline V gene. Deletions cut 5 bases from V and 0 bases from J, with 14 bases between. CDR3 sequence reads: CSVRQGSGSYEQYF. The CDR3 nucleotides are TGCAGCGTTCGACAGGGTAGCGGCTCCTACGAGCAGTACTTC.

This chain uses TRBV28 with TRBJ2-7, with D maybe TRBD2 (9 bases). This CDR3 is built from 17 residues. The V and J ends lost 6 bases and 0 bases respectively, with 21 bases between them. Germline V gene data show CDR1 as MDHEN and CDR2 as SYDVKM. CDR3 loop: CASSFLAGQEVSYEQYF. In nucleotides, the CDR3 is TGTGCCAGCAGCTTCCTAGCGGGACAGGAAGTCTCCTACGAGCAGTACTTC.

The genes are TRBV19 and TRBJ2-2, with D possibly matching TRBD1 (5 bases). This CDR3 is built from 16 residues. CDR1 is LNHDA and CDR2 is SQIVND in the germline V gene (reference sequence). V was shortened by 3 bases and J by 4 bases, with 15 bases between the two germline ends. CDR3 nucleotides: TGTGCCAGTAGTATCCGGCAGGGCTCTGCCACCGGGGAGCTGTTTTTT. As protein: CASSIRQGSATGELFF.